Following are 28 T cell receptor beta chains from one sample sequenced in a study of cytomegalovirus exposure and HLA in healthy donors. The PCR made use of 60 Vbeta and 13 Jbeta primers. The data were produced by immunoSEQ multiplex PCR, yet TCRdb's version contains in-frame clones alone and is incomplete. The table includes about 270,000 clones, roughly 90% detected once. Sample: PBMCs. The receptors originated from a man aged 40-49 years in good health and CMV-seropositive.

This clone was recorded once. The rearrangement links TRBV29-1 to TRBJ1-5; tentative D call: TRBD1 (5 bases). Germline assignment: CDR1 SQVTM and CDR2 ANQGSEA. This CDR3 is 13 amino acids long. The V and J ends lost 6 bases and 4 bases respectively, with 13 bases between them. As DNA, the CDR3 is TGCAGCGTCTCGGGGGGGACTAATCAGCCCCAGCATTTT. Amino acid sequence: CSVSGGTNQPQHF.

Details on this clone: The sample contains more than one DNA sequence encoding this CDR3. The chain carries TRBV6-5 and TRBJ1-1; D remains unclear. The CDR3 runs 13 residues. Deletions cut 3 bases from V and 1 base from J, with 6 bases between. The V gene's germline CDR1 is MNHEY and CDR2 SVGAGI. This chain's CDR3 is CASSYAGNTEAFF. CDR3 sequence (DNA): TGTGCCAGCAGTTATGCGGGGAACACTGAAGCTTTCTTT.

Regarding this clone: One end of the junction fails to match germline, which may point to a read error. The chain has TRBV7-9 and TRBJ1-1; 8 bases are shared with TRBD1. There are 15 residues in the CDR3. CDR1 is SEHNR, CDR2 FQNEAQ, per germline (reference sequence). The CDR3 loop is CSSTRQGLQNTEAFF. The CDR3 DNA follows: TGTTCCAGCACCCGACAGGGGTTGCAGAACACTGAAGCTTTCTTT.

Points on this clone: This specimen includes other DNA sequences encoding the same CDR3. V gene TRBV9 combines with J gene TRBJ2-1, with 7 bases that match TRBD2. The germline V gene encodes CDR1 SGDLS and CDR2 YYNGEE. Trimming at V came to 2 bases and at J to 0 bases, leaving 5 bases not matched to a gene. CDR3 length: 16 amino acids. The chain's CDR3 is CASSVGLAGSYNEQFF. CDR3 bases: TGTGCCAGCAGCGTGGGATTAGCGGGCTCCTACAATGAGCAGTTCTTC.

The chain couples TRBV29-1 to TRBJ2-6, with 11 bases lining up with TRBD1. CDR1 SQVTM and CDR2 ANQGSEA come from the germline V gene. This CDR3 has 17 amino acids. The junction had 7 bases not matched to a gene; V was cut back by 3 bases and J by 3 bases. The CDR3: CSVDPGGQGDGANVLTF. The CDR3 bases are TGCAGCGTTGATCCGGGGGGACAGGGGGATGGGGCCAACGTCCTGACTTTC.

The sample holds one count of this clone. V gene TRBV30 combines with J gene TRBJ1-2, with a tentative D call TRBD1 (5 bases). Trimming cost V 7 bases and J 0 bases, with 12 bases left between them. Per germline, CDR1 GTSNPN and CDR2 SVGIG (reference sequence). The CDR3 consists of 13 residues. CDR3 nucleotides: TGTGCCTACCGCCCAGGGCCTAACTATGGCTACACCTTC. It is translated as CAYRPGPNYGYTF.

This chain links TRBV6-5 with TRBJ2-5; D possibly corresponds to TRBD2 (7 bases). CDR3 length: 14 residues. Per germline, CDR1 MNHEY and CDR2 SVGAGI. V was pared by 8 bases and J by 5 bases, with 18 bases between. The CDR3 here is CASGSGGAEETQYF. Here the CDR3 DNA reads TGTGCCAGCGGATCGGGGGGCGCGGAGGAGACCCAGTACTTC.

V and J are TRBV5-1 and TRBJ1-3; 8 bases match TRBD1. CDR3 length: 16 residues. Germline V CDR1 and CDR2: SGHRS, YFSETQ. V trimming: 0 bases; J trimming: 4 bases; junction bases outside the gene matches: 6. CDR3 sequence reads: CASSLDPRTGGNTIYF. DNA of the CDR3: TGCGCCAGCAGCTTGGATCCTCGGACAGGGGGAAACACCATATATTTT.

This clone occurred once. The gene calls are TRBV25-1 and TRBJ2-7, with TRBD2 identical over 11 bases. The CDR3 is made up of 17 amino acids. The V and J ends lost 1 base and 0 bases, in that order; junction bases with no gene match: 5. Germline V gives CDR1 MGHDK, CDR2 SYGVNS. CDR3 protein: CASSEFSGRASSYEQYF. CDR3 in DNA: TGTGCCAGCAGTGAATTTAGCGGGAGGGCCAGCTCCTACGAGCAGTACTTC.

The V and J genes are TRBV6-5 and TRBJ2-1, with 13 positions matching TRBD2. V was clipped by 0 bases and J by 6 bases; unmatched bases: 2. This CDR3 comprises 16 residues. Germline V gene lookup returns CDR1 MNHEY and CDR2 SVGAGI. The CDR3 nucleotides read TGTGCCAGCAGTTACTCACTAGCGGGAGGGCCCAATGAGCAGTTCTTC. Amino acid sequence: CASSYSLAGGPNEQFF.

This chain joins TRBV28 and TRBJ2-7; D is perhaps TRBD1 (7 bases). Trimming shortened V by 2 bases and J by 2 bases, and 13 bases separated the two germline ends. Germline V gene lookup returns CDR1 MDHEN and CDR2 SYDVKM. The CDR3 loop spans 15 amino acids. Here the CDR3 DNA reads TGTGCCAGCAGTTTAGGGTCAGGGGGGCCCTACGAGCAGTACTTC. Its translation is CASSLGSGGPYEQYF.

The chain carries TRBV2 and TRBJ1-5, with 7 positions matching TRBD1. The J segment lost 6 bases and the V segment lost 2 bases, leaving 13 bases of the junction unmatched. The length of the CDR3 is 17 residues. Germline V gene lookup returns CDR1 SNHLY and CDR2 FYNNEI. The DNA for the CDR3 is TGTGCCAGCAGTGAAAACGGTCAGGGGGTAGTCGGTCAGCCCCAGCATTTT. Its translation: CASSENGQGVVGQPQHF.

The V gene is TRBV5-1, the J gene TRBJ2-2; TRBD1 matches 8 bases. Trimming removed 4 bases from V and 7 bases from J; junction bases left unmatched: 12. CDR1 is SGHRS, CDR2 YFSETQ, per germline. There are 16 residues in the CDR3. The CDR3 DNA reads as TGCGCCAGCAGCATTGACAGGGGAGGAAGATACGGGGAGCTGTTTTTT. This encodes CASSIDRGGRYGELFF.

The rearrangement joins TRBV10-3 to TRBJ1-5, with a tentative D call TRBD1 (5 bases). Germline V lookup: CDR1 ENHRY, CDR2 SYGVKD. V dropped 6 bases and J dropped 3 bases, with 12 bases sitting between them. There are 14 residues in the CDR3. CDR3 sequence: CAISADRDNQPQHF. DNA of the CDR3: TGTGCCATCAGCGCTGACAGAGACAATCAGCCCCAGCATTTT.

J is TRBJ1-1 and V is TRBV15, with a weak D call TRBD1 (6 bases). Trimming removed 3 bases at V and 4 bases at J, with 15 bases between. In germline, CDR1 is LNHNV, CDR2 YYDKDF (reference sequence). This CDR3 has 15 amino acids. This CDR3 is CATSRARGWVTEAFF. CDR3 DNA sequence: TGTGCCACCAGCAGGGCCAGGGGTTGGGTCACTGAAGCTTTCTTT.

With respect to this clone: At one end the junction does not follow the germline gene, possibly because of a read error. The chain employs TRBV7-9 and TRBJ1-1, with TRBD1 matching 8 bases. The CDR3 runs to 18 residues. Germline V gives CDR1 SEHNR, CDR2 FQNEAQ (reference sequence). The DNA for the CDR3 is TGTTCCAGCAGCTTAGCGTCGCAGGGGGCTGTAAGGAACACTGAAGCTTTCTTT. Protein product: CSSSLASQGAVRNTEAFF.

In this sample, this clone turned up once. This chain links TRBV10-3 with TRBJ2-1; TRBD2 might be the D (6 bases). CDR1 ENHRY and CDR2 SYGVKD come from the germline V gene. Trimming shortened V by 8 bases and J by 6 bases, and 17 bases separated the two germline ends. The CDR3 runs 14 residues. CDR3 sequence: CAILGGGPGNEQFF. CDR3 DNA sequence: TGTGCCATCTTGGGCGGAGGGCCGGGCAATGAGCAGTTCTTC.

This clone was seen just once. The V and J genes are TRBV19 and TRBJ2-1, with D maybe TRBD1 (6 bases). Germline V gives CDR1 LNHDA, CDR2 SQIVND (reference sequence). The ends were cut back, 6 bases at V and 4 bases at J, with 19 bases in the middle. The CDR3 sequence is 16 residues long. CDR3 in DNA: TGTGCCAGTAGAATACGGGCAGGGGACGTTTACAATGAGCAGTTCTTC. Translated, it gives CASRIRAGDVYNEQFF.

The CDR3 sequence: CASRQLIAGTNTGELFF. Here the CDR3 DNA reads TGCGCCAGCAGACAATTGATAGCGGGAACGAACACCGGGGAGCTGTTTTTT. The chain is built from TRBV4-3 and TRBJ2-2; 8 bases are a match to TRBD2. The germline gives CDR1 LGHNA, CDR2 YSLEER. This CDR3 has 17 residues. With V trimmed by 6 bases and J by 0 bases, 9 bases remained unmatched.

This chain joins TRBV14 and TRBJ2-4, with 8 bases that match TRBD1. Germline values: CDR1 SGHDN, CDR2 FVKESK. This CDR3 contains 13 residues. Trimming removed 3 bases from V and 7 bases from J; junction bases left unmatched: 2. The CDR3 protein is CASSQGQANIQYF. The CDR3 DNA sequence: TGTGCCAGCAGCCAGGGACAGGCGAACATTCAGTACTTC.

Of note for this clone: The same CDR3 arises from other DNA sequences in this sample as well. The chain couples TRBV7-2 to TRBJ1-5, with D possibly matching TRBD1 (5 bases). CDR3 length equals 14 residues. V dropped 2 bases and J dropped 2 bases, with 7 bases sitting between them. Looked up from germline, CDR1 is SGHTA and CDR2 is FQGNSA. The CDR3 here is CASSLQGGNQPQHF. DNA for the CDR3: TGTGCCAGCAGCTTACAGGGTGGCAATCAGCCCCAGCATTTT. Combining the CDR3 with reference TRBV7-2 and TRBJ1-5 gives the whole variable domain GAGVSQSPSNKVTEKGKDVELRCDPISGHTALYWYRQSLGQGLEFLIYFQGNSAPDKSGLPSDRFSAERTGGSVSTLTIQRTQQEDSAVYLCASSLQGGNQPQHFGDGTRLSIL.

J is TRBJ1-4 and V is TRBV27; no clear D gene. V lost 5 bases, J lost 1 base, and 11 bases lay in between. The CDR3 is made up of 15 amino acids. The germline gives CDR1 MNHEY, CDR2 SMNVEV (reference sequence). CDR3 loop: CASSARVGTNEKLFF. The CDR3 bases are TGTGCCAGCAGTGCGAGAGTCGGAACTAATGAAAAACTGTTTTTT.

This chain uses TRBV7-2 with TRBJ2-3, with D hard to call. Trimming removed 6 bases from V and 2 bases from J, with 12 bases in between. The CDR3 is 14 residues long. Germline lookup yields CDR1 SGHTA and CDR2 FQGNSA. DNA of the CDR3: TGTGCCAGCAGTTCGCGCGTTTTCACAGATACGCAGTATTTT. Amino acid sequence: CASSSRVFTDTQYF.

This chain links TRBV5-1 with TRBJ1-1; TRBD1 matches at 9 bases. The V gene end was trimmed by 4 bases and the J gene end by 1 base; junction bases not matched to a gene: 5. Germline V lookup: CDR1 SGHRS, CDR2 YFSETQ. The CDR3 is 15 residues long. For the CDR3, the DNA is TGCGCCAGCAGCCTCGGGACAGGGTCGAACACTGAAGCTTTCTTT. This codes for CASSLGTGSNTEAFF.

V is TRBV28 and J is TRBJ1-2; no firm D call. V was pared by 6 bases and J by 5 bases, with 13 bases between. CDR1 is MDHEN, CDR2 SYDVKM, per germline. There are 13 residues in the CDR3. The CDR3 DNA reads as TGTGCCAGCAGCACGGGTCCCGCTTATGGCTACACCTTC. Amino acid sequence: CASSTGPAYGYTF.

The rearrangement uses TRBV4-1 and TRBJ1-2; 9 nucleotides align to TRBD1. From germline, CDR1 is MGHRA and CDR2 YSYEKL. V lost 4 bases, J lost 3 bases, and 3 bases stayed unmatched. There are 14 residues in the CDR3. CDR3 sequence (DNA): TGCGCCAGCAGCCCAGACAGGGGGGACTATGGCTACACCTTC. Translation: CASSPDRGDYGYTF.

The chain is built from TRBV28 and TRBJ2-7; TRBD2 is a possible D gene (5 bases). The germline V and J ends were trimmed by 6 bases and 0 bases, with 21 bases remaining between them. Germline values: CDR1 MDHEN, CDR2 SYDVKM. This CDR3 has 17 amino acids. The CDR3 loop is CASSTPASGLSSYEQYF. CDR3 bases: TGTGCCAGCAGCACCCCCGCCTCGGGGTTGAGCTCCTACGAGCAGTACTTC.

The chain carries TRBV2 and TRBJ2-7; 11 bases are shared with TRBD2. The CDR3 totals 16 residues. J was trimmed by 1 base and V by 8 bases; bases with no gene match: 10. The germline gives CDR1 SNHLY, CDR2 FYNNEI. The CDR3 reads CASLTRIAGGSYEQYF. The CDR3 DNA reads as TGTGCCAGCCTGACCCGGATAGCGGGAGGGTCCTACGAGCAGTACTTC.